Following are 30 T cell receptor beta chains from one sample sequenced in a study of CD8 T cells in ankylosing spondylitis. MiXCR, run by TCRdb on the 5' RACE reads, gives a single entry per CDR3 protein. The table records approximately 150,000 distinct CDR3 sequences, 30% to 40% of them present only once. Sequencing was carried out using synovial fluid, either unsorted or a sorted T cell fraction (not recorded which). All receptors derive from a male donor with ankylosing spondylitis.

This clonotype was picked up a small number of times. The DNA of the CDR3 is TGTGCCACCAGCAGAGTCGGGACAGTTAACTATGGCTACACCTTC. Translation gives CATSRVGTVNYGYTF. V usage is TRBV15 and J usage is TRBJ1-2, with 7 bases fitting TRBD1. The CDR3 contains 15 residues. Germline CDR1 LNHNV, CDR2 YYDKDF (reference sequence). V was pared by 1 base and J by 1 base, with 3 bases of the junction left unmatched.

Points on this clonotype: This clone may be a read error of a much larger clone one base away. J is TRBJ1-2 and V is TRBV12-3 or TRBV12-4; D is ambiguous. The CDR3 runs 11 residues. V lost 3 bases to trimming and J lost 2 bases, with 1 base between them. CDR3 in amino acids: CASSFNYGYTF. CDR3 DNA sequence: TGTGCCAGCAGTTTCAACTATGGCTACACCTTC.

This chain joins TRBV7-9 and TRBJ1-5; D is unclear. The germline CDR1 and CDR2 sequences are SEHNR and FQNEAQ (reference sequence). Trimming removed 5 bases at V and 5 bases at J, with 10 bases between. The CDR3 has 13 amino acids. This chain's CDR3 is CASSPRGDQPQHF. The CDR3 DNA follows: TGTGCCAGCAGCCCCCGGGGTGATCAGCCCCAGCATTTT.

The gene calls are TRBV20-1 and TRBJ1-1; D not certain. Trimming removed 0 bases at V and 2 bases at J, with 13 bases between. The CDR3 length is 15 residues. Germline lookup yields CDR1 DFQATT and CDR2 SNEGSKA (reference sequence). The CDR3 DNA reads as TGCAGTGCTAGAGATCTGGGGTCGAGCAACACTGAAGCTTTCTTT. Protein: CSARDLGSSNTEAFF.

This clonotype was seen once. The chain employs TRBV19 and TRBJ2-2, with 11 bases lining up with TRBD2. The CDR3 extends over 19 amino acids. With 7 bases clipped from V and 0 bases from J, the junction kept 13 bases outside the gene matches. CDR1 and CDR2 from the germline V gene are LNHDA and SQIVND (reference sequence). This chain's CDR3 is CASTTTSGIQGSNTGELFF. Written as DNA, the CDR3 is TGTGCCAGTACCACGACTAGCGGGATACAAGGGTCGAACACCGGGGAGCTGTTTTTT.

This chain uses TRBV18 with TRBJ1-1; D is unresolved. CDR3 length equals 14 residues. CDR1 and CDR2 from the germline V gene are KGHSH and LQKENI. Trimming left V 6 bases short and J 0 bases short, with 11 bases between. As DNA, the CDR3 is TGTGCCAGCTCGCACAGAGAGATGAACACTGAAGCTTTCTTT. Translation gives CASSHREMNTEAFF.

This clonotype was counted only a few times. This chain joins TRBV12-3 or TRBV12-4 and TRBJ1-1; no clear D gene. The CDR3 length is 13 residues. Between the trimmed V and J ends, which lost 3 bases and 5 bases, there was a span of 10 bases. This chain's CDR3 is CASSLDFGTEAFF. In nucleotides, the CDR3 is TGTGCCAGCAGTTTGGACTTCGGTACTGAAGCTTTCTTT.

The gene calls are TRBV7-8 and TRBJ2-7, with unresolved D. The germline gives CDR1 SGHVS, CDR2 FQNEAQ. This CDR3 spans 14 amino acids. The V and J ends lost 5 bases and 0 bases respectively, with 11 bases between them. The CDR3: CASSVGPSSYEQYF. The CDR3 coding sequence is TGTGCCAGCAGCGTAGGGCCATCCTCCTACGAGCAGTACTTC.

In nucleotides, the CDR3 is TGTGCCAGCAGTTCTCCGGGGAGCTTGAACACTGAAGCTTTCTTT. Amino acid sequence: CASSSPGSLNTEAFF. The chain has TRBV28 and TRBJ1-1; the D is unclear. CDR1 is MDHEN, CDR2 SYDVKM, per germline. The CDR3 totals 15 residues. Trimming took 4 bases from V and 0 from J, leaving 12 bases between them.

The chain combines TRBV7-2 with TRBJ2-1; D may match TRBD1 or TRBD2 (5 bases each). This CDR3 has 16 amino acids. Trimming cost V 2 bases and J 7 bases, with 18 bases left between them. Looked up from germline, CDR1 is SGHTA and CDR2 is FQGNSA. The chain's CDR3 is CASSLQGLGAANEQFF. CDR3 bases: TGTGCCAGCAGCTTACAGGGCCTGGGAGCGGCAAATGAGCAGTTCTTC.

This clonotype was found many times. The chain links TRBV12-3 or TRBV12-4 to TRBJ1-4; D uncertain. The CDR3 has 12 amino acids. The ends were cut back, 8 bases at V and 7 bases at J, with 11 bases in the middle. The DNA for the CDR3 is TGTGCCAGCCATGGGGAGAGTGAAAAACTGTTTTTT. Amino acid sequence: CASHGESEKLFF.

The chain combines TRBV25-1 with TRBJ2-3; TRBD1 agrees at 8 bases. Unmatched junction bases numbered 12, after V lost 7 bases and J lost 6 bases. Germline loops: CDR1 MGHDK, CDR2 SYGVNS. CDR3 size: 15 residues. The CDR3 nucleotides read TGTGCCAGCATTGTGGGTCAGGGGGCGACGGATACGCAGTATTTT. As protein: CASIVGQGATDTQYF.

This clonotype occurred a few times. The CDR3 region is CASTRVSDEQFF. The CDR3 nucleotides read TGCGCCAGCACCCGAGTCTCTGATGAGCAGTTCTTC. The chain recombines TRBV10-2 with TRBJ2-1; no clear D gene. The V gene's germline CDR1 is WSHSY and CDR2 SAAADI. Trimming shortened V by 7 bases and J by 8 bases, and 12 bases separated the two germline ends. The CDR3 loop spans 12 amino acids.

V gene TRBV6-5 combines with J gene TRBJ2-7; D unclear. Germline CDR1 is MNHEY and CDR2 is SVGAGI. The V end was cut by 2 bases, the J end by 9 bases, with 8 bases between. This CDR3 is built from 11 residues. CDR3 protein: CASSYGVRQYF. DNA of the CDR3: TGTGCCAGCAGTTACGGGGTTCGGCAGTACTTC.

This clonotype came up many times. The rearrangement joins TRBV6-1 to TRBJ1-1; D might be TRBD1 (5 bases). This CDR3 contains 14 residues. Between the trimmed V and J ends, which lost 4 bases and 1 base, there was a span of 10 bases. Germline V CDR1 and CDR2: MNHNS, SASEGT. CDR3 nucleotide sequence: TGTGCCAGCAGTGGGGGACTTGGGAACACTGAAGCTTTCTTT. It specifies CASSGGLGNTEAFF.

The chain recombines TRBV20-1 with TRBJ2-3, with 12 bases fitting TRBD2. The CDR3 is 14 residues long. Germline V gene sequence: CDR1 DFQATT, CDR2 SNEGSKA (reference sequence). Trimming at V came to 3 bases and at J to 4 bases, leaving 2 bases not matched to a gene. The CDR3, as DNA: TGCAGTGCTAGCTCTAGCGGGAGGGCAGATACGCAGTATTTT. Residues: CSASSSGRADTQYF.

In its sample, this clonotype was seen once. The V gene is TRBV19, the J gene TRBJ2-1; a possible D gene is TRBD1 (6 bases). Trimming removed 7 bases at V and 8 bases at J, with 18 bases between. In germline, CDR1 is LNHDA, CDR2 SQIVND (reference sequence). The CDR3 covers 14 residues. CDR3 in amino acids: CASKVQGSGDEQFF. The CDR3 coding sequence is TGTGCCAGTAAGGTACAGGGTTCAGGGGATGAGCAGTTCTTC. The full variable domain, in which reference TRBV19 and TRBJ2-1 provide the parts outside the CDR3, is DGGITQSPKYLFRKEGQNVTLSCEQNLNHDAMYWYRQDPGQGLRLIYYSQIVNDFQKGDIAEGYSVSREKKESFPLTVTSAQKNPTAFYLCASKVQGSGDEQFFGPGTRLTVL.

The sample holds many counts of this clonotype. The chain employs TRBV2 and TRBJ1-4; TRBD1 agrees at 7 bases. This CDR3 region has 14 residues. Germline loops: CDR1 SNHLY, CDR2 FYNNEI. V lost 6 bases and J lost 3; bases outside the gene matches: 4. The CDR3 DNA is TGTGCCAGCAGACCGGGACAGTCTAATGAAAAACTGTTTTTT. It translates to CASRPGQSNEKLFF.

This clonotype was detected many times. The CDR3 loop is CASSSVLAGSAYEQYF. CDR3 DNA sequence: TGCGCCAGCAGCTCAGTCCTAGCGGGATCCGCCTACGAGCAGTACTTC. The chain employs TRBV5-1 and TRBJ2-7, with TRBD2 identical over 9 bases. Trimming cost V 3 bases and J 2 bases; bases outside gene matches: 9. Germline V gives CDR1 SGHRS, CDR2 YFSETQ. The CDR3 length is 16 residues. Using reference TRBV5-1 and TRBJ2-7 for the parts outside the CDR3, the full variable domain is KAGVTQTPRYLIKTRGQQVTLSCSPISGHRSVSWYQQTPGQGLQFLFEYFSETQRNKGNFPGRFSGRQFSNSRSEMNVSTLELGDSALYLCASSSVLAGSAYEQYFGPGTRLTVT.

The rearrangement joins TRBV6-5 to TRBJ2-1; 7 nucleotides agree with TRBD2. The germline CDR1 and CDR2 sequences are MNHEY and SVGAGI. The CDR3 sequence is 14 residues long. V shed 2 bases, J shed 5 bases, and the junction held 3 bases outside the gene matches. This CDR3 reads CASSYGGEDNEQFF. The CDR3 bases are TGTGCCAGCAGTTACGGGGGGGAAGACAATGAGCAGTTCTTC.

A note on this clonotype: Just one base apart from a much larger clone, this may be a read error. This rearrangement joins TRBV2 to TRBJ1-1, with D possibly TRBD1 on 6 matching bases. Germline V gene sequence: CDR1 SNHLY, CDR2 FYNNEI. The CDR3 sequence is 15 residues long. CDR3 region: CASSDRRGGNTEVFF. Written as DNA, the CDR3 is TGTGCCAGCAGCGACCGCAGGGGCGGGAACACTGAAGTTTTCTTT.

CDR3 nucleotides: TGCAGTGCTATTGACAGGGGGGCCCTGAACACTGAAGCTTTCTTT. Protein sequence: CSAIDRGALNTEAFF. The genes are TRBV20-1 and TRBJ1-1; 9 nucleotides line up with TRBD1. The CDR3 is 15 amino acids. Germline trimming cut 4 bases from V and 0 bases from J; bases unmatched to any gene: 6. In germline, CDR1 is DFQATT, CDR2 SNEGSKA (reference sequence).

The V and J genes are TRBV18 and TRBJ2-3; 7 bases are a match to TRBD1. J lost 1 base, V lost 1 base, and 5 bases had no gene match. The CDR3 contains 16 residues. The germline gives CDR1 KGHSH, CDR2 LQKENI. The CDR3 DNA is TGTGCCAGCTCACCACGTCCAGGGGGAGGCACAGATACGCAGTATTTT. This encodes CASSPRPGGGTDTQYF.

This clonotype was seen a handful of times. The gene calls are TRBV5-6 and TRBJ2-2, with D possibly TRBD1 on 6 matching bases. Deletions cut 4 bases from V and 0 bases from J, with 13 bases between. Germline-derived CDR1 and CDR2 are SGHDT and YYEEEE. The CDR3 consists of 16 residues. The CDR3 reads CASSPRGQSNTGELFF. The CDR3 DNA follows: TGTGCCAGCAGCCCCCGGGGACAATCGAACACCGGGGAGCTGTTTTTT. The full variable domain, rest sourced from reference TRBV5-6 and TRBJ2-2, is DAGVTQSPTHLIKTRGQQVTLRCSPKSGHDTVSWYQQALGQGPQFIFQYYEEEERQRGNFPDRFSGHQFPNYSSELNVNALLLGDSALYLCASSPRGQSNTGELFFGEGSRLTVL.

This clonotype was seen ten or more times. Here the CDR3 DNA reads TGTGCCTGGACCCGCAGGGGTCGGAACACTGAAGCTTTCTTT. Its protein product is CAWTRRGRNTEAFF. The chain has TRBV30 and TRBJ1-1, with D possibly matching TRBD1 (6 bases). The CDR3 has 14 residues. V lost 4 bases, J lost 1 base, and 13 bases lay in between. Germline loops: CDR1 GTSNPN, CDR2 SVGIG (reference sequence).

Only a few counts were recorded for this clonotype. The chain couples TRBV28 to TRBJ1-5; TRBD1 is a possible D gene (6 bases). This CDR3 region has 15 residues. Trimming cost V 6 bases and J 4 bases, with 16 bases left between them. The germline V gene encodes CDR1 MDHEN and CDR2 SYDVKM. The CDR3 here is CASSRGVGRNQPQHF. The DNA of the CDR3 is TGTGCCAGCAGCAGGGGAGTGGGTCGAAATCAGCCCCAGCATTTT.

V is TRBV6-1 and J is TRBJ2-6; D is unresolved. The germline CDR1 and CDR2 sequences are MNHNS and SASEGT. V dropped 8 bases and J dropped 2 bases, with 10 bases sitting between them. CDR3 length equals 14 residues. CDR3 bases: TGTGCCAGCCGAAACGATGCTGGGGCCAACGTCCTGACTTTC. This encodes CASRNDAGANVLTF.

This clonotype was seen a few times. The chain couples TRBV2 to TRBJ2-7; tentatively, D is TRBD1 (5 bases). Germline values: CDR1 SNHLY, CDR2 FYNNEI. The CDR3 has 14 amino acids. V was pared by 7 bases and J by 2 bases, with 15 bases between. The CDR3 sequence: CASTKARVPYEQYF. CDR3 bases: TGTGCCAGCACTAAAGCCAGGGTCCCCTACGAGCAGTACTTC.

The rearrangement links TRBV10-3 to TRBJ2-7; D possibly corresponds to TRBD1 (5 bases). Between the trimmed V and J ends, which lost 3 bases and 6 bases, there was a span of 6 bases. This CDR3 spans 11 amino acids. The V gene's germline CDR1 is ENHRY and CDR2 SYGVKD. The CDR3 DNA reads as TGTGCCATCAGTGACAGGGCCGAGCAGTACTTC. It translates to CAISDRAEQYF.

This sequence joins TRBV19 and TRBJ1-1; a possible D gene is TRBD1 (5 bases). CDR3 size: 15 residues. V was clipped by 7 bases and J by 2 bases, with 17 bases between them. Looked up from germline, CDR1 is LNHDA and CDR2 is SQIVND (reference sequence). The CDR3 nucleotides are TGTGCCAGTACCACAGCAGGGACTCTTAACACTGAAGCTTTCTTT. Encoded protein: CASTTAGTLNTEAFF.